This T cell receptor beta chain was documented in a study of identical twins. The study's findings and limits: A partial confounding effect on zero-insertion analyses could come from invariant MAIT and iNKT cells.

About this clonotype itself: The antigen is undetermined.

CDR3 size: 14 residues. Per the germline V gene, CDR1 is GTSNPN and CDR2 is SVGIG (reference sequence). V lost 0 bases to trimming and J lost 3 bases, with 9 bases between them. A universal primer site arose from template switching, and cDNA bore unique molecular identifiers. One entry per CDR3 protein results from TCRdb running MiXCR on the 5' RACE reads. Among roughly 690,000 distinct CDR3 sequences listed, over 5% were seen once. Only healthy Caucasians were enrolled as donors. The V call is TRBV30, the J call TRBJ1-5; D is unresolved. This TCR derives from a man younger than 35 in good health. The specimen was naive T cells sorted from blood. CDR3: CAWSVLGNNQPQHF. CDR3 nucleotides: TGTGCCTGGAGTGTACTTGGAAACAATCAGCCCCAGCATTTT.